The rows below give T cell receptor beta chains drawn from one sample of a study of Graves' ophthalmopathy and Graves' hyperthyroidism. TCRdb independently ran MiXCR on the multiplex PCR reads; one entry per CDR3 protein. The table shows hundreds of thousands of distinct CDR3 sequences, with 22% occurring only once. The source material was peripheral blood. The receptors originated from a woman between 18 and 29 years old with stable Graves' hyperthyroidism. Some clones in this sample may be carry-over from other donors' samples. CDR3s include the opening cysteine and the closing phenylalanine or tryptophan. D genes are given only for firm matches. Expanded clones get a size class; other rows say once, few or many, or leave the size out.

V	size	J	length	D	DNA	CDR3
TRBV6-2/TRBV6-3	many	TRBJ2-7	16	TRBD2	TGTGCCAGCATCCGGTCTAGCGGGGCTCAAACCTACGAGCAGTACTTC	CASIRSSGAQTYEQYF
TRBV19	.	TRBJ2-2	16	TRBD2	TGTGCCAGTAACCCTAGCGGGAGGGCCGGCACCGGGGAACTGTTTTTT	CASNPSGRAGTGELFF
TRBV5-1	many	TRBJ2-7	13	.	TGCGCCAGCAGCTGGTCCGAATCCTACGAGCAGTACTTC	CASSWSESYEQYF
TRBV7-3	many	TRBJ2-7	17	TRBD2	TGTGCCAGCAGCTTAACTCTGCGGGACTACCAGGACTACGAGCAGTACTTC	CASSLTLRDYQDYEQYF
TRBV5-5	many	TRBJ2-5	15	TRBD1	TGTGCCAGCAGTGACCGGGACAGGTCTCAAGAGACCCAGTACTTC	CASSDRDRSQETQYF
TRBV6-2/TRBV6-3	.	TRBJ2-2	16	TRBD2	TGTGCCAGCAGGGACGTAGCGGGGTTTAACACCGGGGAGCTGTTTTTT	CASRDVAGFNTGELFF
TRBV28	many	TRBJ2-7	20	TRBD2	TGTGCCAGCAGTTTATCAATCGCTAGCGGGGGCCGACCTAGCTCCTACGAGCAGTACTTC	CASSLSIASGGRPSSYEQYF
TRBV10-3	.	TRBJ2-7	13	TRBD2	TGTGCCAGCAGAGCGGGGGTCGCCTACGAGCAGTACTTC	CASRAGVAYEQYF
TRBV29-1	many	TRBJ2-7	16	.	TGCAGCGTTGAACGGATCGGGTCAGACTCATCCTACGAGCAGTACTTC	CSVERIGSDSSYEQYF
TRBV28	.	TRBJ2-7	13	.	TGTGCCAGCAGTTTGGCAGGTCTGGTCGAGCAGTACTTC	CASSLAGLVEQYF
TRBV5-1	.	TRBJ1-1	15	.	TGCGCCAGCAGCGCCCCGGGACGTGGGGTAACTGAAGCTTTCTTT	CASSAPGRGVTEAFF
TRBV27	.	TRBJ2-7	19	TRBD2	TGTGCCAGCAGTCCTAGCGGGAGGATTCGTCCTACCCGCTCCTACGAGCAGTACTTC	CASSPSGRIRPTRSYEQYF
TRBV12-3/TRBV12-4	.	TRBJ2-5	14	.	TGTGCCAGCAGTTTAAGGTCGGGGCGAGAGACCCAGTACTTC	CASSLRSGRETQYF
TRBV12-3/TRBV12-4	many	TRBJ1-1	14	TRBD1	TGTGCCAGCGGTACGGGACAGTCGAACACTGAAGCTTTCTTT	CASGTGQSNTEAFF
TRBV12-3/TRBV12-4	.	TRBJ1-2	13	.	TGTGCCAGCAGTTTAGAGGTGGGGGGTGGCTACACCTTC	CASSLEVGGGYTF
TRBV11-2	.	TRBJ2-7	15	TRBD1	TGTGCCAGCAGCTTAAGGGGGCGCCCCCCCCACGAGCAGTACTTC	CASSLRGRPPHEQYF
TRBV28	many	TRBJ2-7	15	.	TGTGCCAGCAGTTCTACTAGCAAGCCCTCCTACGAGCAGTACTTC	CASSSTSKPSYEQYF
TRBV7-3	.	TRBJ2-2	13	.	TGTGCCAGCAGCTTATTCCACCCCGGGGAGCTGTTTTTT	CASSLFHPGELFF
TRBV19	.	TRBJ1-6	14	TRBD1	TGTGCCAGTACCGACAGGGGAGCGCACATACCCCTCCACTTT	CASTDRGAHIPLHF
TRBV15	.	TRBJ1-5	17	.	TGTGCCACCAGCAGAGACGTACAAGGGGGGGGCAATCAGCCCCAGCATTTT	CATSRDVQGGGNQPQHF
TRBV14	many	TRBJ1-1	15	.	TGTGCCAGCAGCCAAGCTTACAGGCGGGACACTGAAGCTTTCTTT	CASSQAYRRDTEAFF
TRBV6-1	many	TRBJ2-7	13	.	TGTGCCAGCAGTCTGGACAGTCACTACGAGCAGTACTTC	CASSLDSHYEQYF
TRBV6-1	many	TRBJ1-5	14	TRBD1	TGTGCCATCTCCGCCGGGACAGGGACACAGCCCCAGCATTTT	CAISAGTGTQPQHF
TRBV13	.	TRBJ2-7	16	TRBD1	TGTGCCAGCAGCTTAGGACCGGGACAGGGTCGGTACGAGCAGTACTTC	CASSLGPGQGRYEQYF
TRBV5-4	many	TRBJ2-5	14	TRBD2	TGTGCCAGCAGGGAGCGGGGGCGACAAGAGACCCAGTACTTC	CASRERGRQETQYF
TRBV4-2	many	TRBJ2-5	16	TRBD2	TGTGCCAGCAGCCAAGGGCTAGCGGGAGCAAAAGAGACCCAGTACTTC	CASSQGLAGAKETQYF
TRBV6-1	many	TRBJ2-7	14	TRBD2	TGTGCCAGCAGACTAGCGGGAGTCTCCTACGAGCAGTACTTC	CASRLAGVSYEQYF
TRBV28	.	TRBJ1-2	13	.	TGTGCCAGCGCCCCCCTAGAGGCCTATGGCTACACCTTC	CASAPLEAYGYTF
TRBV5-1	many	TRBJ2-7	15	.	TGCGCCAGCAGTCTGAGTTTTCGCACTTACTACGAGCAGTACTTC	CASSLSFRTYYEQYF
TRBV28	.	TRBJ2-2	16	TRBD1	TGCGCCAGCAGCCACCCGACAGGGGGGAACACCGGGGAGCTGTTTTTT	CASSHPTGGNTGELFF
TRBV12-3/TRBV12-4	many	TRBJ1-1	13	TRBD1	TGTGCCAGCAGCCTGGGACAGTGGAATGAAGCTTTCTTT	CASSLGQWNEAFF
TRBV11-2	many	TRBJ1-2	13	.	TGTGCCAGCAGCCCCCCGGTGGACTATGGCTACACCTTC	CASSPPVDYGYTF
TRBV6-1	many	TRBJ2-7	17	.	TGTGCCAGCAGTGAATTCTGGCAGGGGGTGGAGGGCTACGAGCAGTACTTC	CASSEFWQGVEGYEQYF
TRBV15	many	TRBJ2-7	14	.	TGTGCCACCAGCATCTCCTCCGGGGGATACGAGCAGTACTTC	CATSISSGGYEQYF
TRBV20-1	.	TRBJ1-1	15	.	TGCAGTGCTAGGGCGCTATTCAATCAGAACACTGAAGCTTTCTTT	CSARALFNQNTEAFF
TRBV7-2	many	TRBJ2-7	15	TRBD2	TGTGCCAGCAGCTTAGTGGCGGGAGAGGCCTACGAGCAGTACTTC	CASSLVAGEAYEQYF
TRBV11-2	many	TRBJ2-7	15	.	TGTGCCAGCAGCCTGACCGGGACCGTGGGGTACGAGCAGTACTTC	CASSLTGTVGYEQYF
TRBV10-3	many	TRBJ2-7	12	TRBD1	TGTGCCATCAGAGACAGGGGGCACGAGCAGTACTTC	CAIRDRGHEQYF
TRBV12-3/TRBV12-4	many	TRBJ1-2	12	.	TGTGCCAGCAGTACCGAAGGGTCTGGCTACACCTTC	CASSTEGSGYTF
TRBV7-6	many	TRBJ1-1	13	.	TGTGCCAGCAGCTCTGAGCTGAACACTGAAGCTTTCTTT	CASSSELNTEAFF
TRBV20-1	.	TRBJ2-5	13	.	TGCAGTGCTAGAGAACCCAGTGCGGGCCTTCCGTACTTC	CSAREPSAGLPYF